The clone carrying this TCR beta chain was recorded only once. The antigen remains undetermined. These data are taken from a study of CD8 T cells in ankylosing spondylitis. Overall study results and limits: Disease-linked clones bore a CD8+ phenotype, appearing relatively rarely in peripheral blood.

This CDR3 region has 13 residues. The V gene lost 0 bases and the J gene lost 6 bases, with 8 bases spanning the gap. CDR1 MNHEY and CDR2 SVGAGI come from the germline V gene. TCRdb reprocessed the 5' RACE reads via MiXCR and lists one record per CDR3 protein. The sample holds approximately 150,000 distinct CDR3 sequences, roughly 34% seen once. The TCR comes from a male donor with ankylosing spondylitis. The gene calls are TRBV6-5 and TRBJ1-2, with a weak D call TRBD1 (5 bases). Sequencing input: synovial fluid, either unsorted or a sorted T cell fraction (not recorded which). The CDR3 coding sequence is TGTGCCAGCAGTTACTCAAGGGGCGATGGCTACACCTTC. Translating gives CASSYSRGDGYTF.